This T cell receptor (beta chain) is from a study of tumor-infiltrating lymphocytes in primary liver carcinoma. Study-wide context: Samples gave roughly 3.65 to 8 million productive TCRbeta reads, similar across tissue types. Study results and caveats: Tumors carried a top-250-clone fraction significantly exceeding that of blood (p = 0.039). Reduced overlap was seen in tumor-adjacent and tumor-blood pairs versus tumor region pairs.

The authors made TCR beta cDNA from approximately 490 ng total RNA with a constant-region primer. Generation of the TCR beta libraries relied on three nested multiplex PCR rounds using slightly modified ARM-PCR. The first two PCR rounds used TRBV1-TRBV30 forward primers with a C-beta reverse primer, roughly 10 cycles each. Each CDR3 protein is one row after TCRdb ran MiXCR on the multiplex PCR reads. The table records over 100,000 distinct CDR3 sequences, approximately 71% of them present only once. Trimming cost V 4 bases and J 0 bases, with 22 bases left between them. Germline V gene data show CDR1 as SGHAT and CDR2 as FQNNGV. This CDR3 comprises 19 residues. This clonotype showed up just a few times. What it binds is not known. Co-extraction of RNA and DNA was performed on about 18-30 mg of unsorted bulk tissue. Patients had primary liver carcinoma treated by surgical resection.

The source material was tumor-adjacent normal liver tissue. The rearrangement links TRBV11-2 to TRBJ1-3; D is perhaps TRBD1 (5 bases). This clonotype originated in a woman in her sixties with primary liver carcinoma and hepatitis B virus infection. DNA of the CDR3: TGTGCCAGCAGCTCACTCCCGGATAGGGGTGCGTACTCTGGAAACACCATATATTTT. This sequence encodes CASSSLPDRGAYSGNTIYF.